This TCR beta chain was sequenced in a study of T-cell memory formation after mild COVID-19. Germline CDR1 reads MNHEY; CDR2 reads SVGAGI. Trimming took off 2 bases at V and 4 bases at J, with 13 bases between the two ends. CDR3 length: 15 amino acids. The study, taken as a whole, reports: The study detected some responding clones in pre-infection memory, suggesting cross-reactive memory joined. Later expanders leaned CD4+, whereas clones that contracted between day 15 and 85 were balanced CD4/CD8.

As concerns this clonotype: No antigen is known for it.

Amplification by 5'RACE using constant-segment primers produced TCR alpha and TCR beta cDNA libraries that carried sample barcodes and UMIs. TCRdb recomputed calls from the 5' RACE reads with MiXCR, one row per CDR3 protein. Among around 300,000 distinct CDR3 sequences listed, around 15% were seen once. Sequencing input: PBMCs or a T cell subset sorted from them (not recorded which). This TCR was recovered from a man aged 18 to 30 who had mild COVID-19 (a few samples of this study predate the infection). Cell type and time point are not known. The V call is TRBV6-5, the J call TRBJ2-3; a weak D match, TRBD1 (6 bases). The CDR3 loop reads CASSYGTGIPDTQYF. For the CDR3, the DNA is TGTGCCAGCAGTTACGGAACAGGGATACCAGATACGCAGTATTTT.